The following is a T cell receptor (beta chain) sequence with its context. Its antigen is still unknown. The sample is drawn from a study of T cell repertoires in cytomegalovirus infection. Study summary: Newly reported HLA-C-restricted and thoroughly characterized HLA-B-restricted CMV epitopes were employed. Public signatures in TCR beta pointed to CMV infection and matching HLA type.

CDR3 length: 15 residues. The germline V gene encodes CDR1 SGHDN and CDR2 FVKESK. The V and J ends lost 2 bases and 6 bases respectively, with 17 bases between them. TCRdb re-called the reads with MiXCR, one entry per CDR3 protein. The sample lists about 920,000 distinct CDR3 sequences, 30% to 40% seen once, with around 15% in the top ten. This receptor was taken from a human donor in good health (CMV status not recorded). Some clones in this sample may be carry-over from other donors' samples. Specimen: cultured CD8+ T cells from PBMCs, collected from culture after CMV antigen stimulation. The rearrangement joins TRBV14 to TRBJ2-7, with D possibly being TRBD1 or TRBD2 (5 bases each). The CDR3 sequence: CASSQFKGPGSEQYF. As DNA, the CDR3 is TGTGCCAGCAGCCAATTTAAGGGACCGGGAAGCGAGCAGTACTTC.